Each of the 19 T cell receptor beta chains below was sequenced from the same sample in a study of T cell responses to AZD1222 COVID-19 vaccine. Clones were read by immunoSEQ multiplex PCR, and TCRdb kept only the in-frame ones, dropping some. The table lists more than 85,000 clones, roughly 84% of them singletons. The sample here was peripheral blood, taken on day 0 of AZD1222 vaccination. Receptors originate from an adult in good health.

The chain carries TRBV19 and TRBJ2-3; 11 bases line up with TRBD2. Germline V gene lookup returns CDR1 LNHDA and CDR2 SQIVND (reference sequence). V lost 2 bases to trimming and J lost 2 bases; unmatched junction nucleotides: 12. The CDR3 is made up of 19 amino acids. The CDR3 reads CASSIPYAGTSGNTDTQYF. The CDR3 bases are TGTGCCAGTAGTATACCCTATGCCGGGACTAGCGGAAACACAGATACGCAGTATTTT.

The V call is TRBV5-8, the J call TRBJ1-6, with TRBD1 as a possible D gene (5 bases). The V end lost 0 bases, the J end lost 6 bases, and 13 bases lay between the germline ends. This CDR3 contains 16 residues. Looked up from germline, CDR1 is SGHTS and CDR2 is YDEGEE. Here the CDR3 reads CASSLVAGGGNSPLHF. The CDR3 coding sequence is TGTGCCAGCAGCTTGGTGGCCGGGGGGGGTAATTCACCCCTCCACTTT.

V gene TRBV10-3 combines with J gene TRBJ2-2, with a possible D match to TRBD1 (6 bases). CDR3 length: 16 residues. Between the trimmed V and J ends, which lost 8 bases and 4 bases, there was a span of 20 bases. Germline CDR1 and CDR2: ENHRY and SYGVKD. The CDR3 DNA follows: TGTGCCATCGGGCCCGTCCGGGACATGAGCACCGGGGAGCTGTTTTTT. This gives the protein CAIGPVRDMSTGELFF.

The CDR3 here is CASSSWTGLTEAFF. CDR3 in DNA: TGTGCCAGCAGCTCCTGGACAGGCCTGACTGAAGCTTTCTTT. The gene calls are TRBV7-9 and TRBJ1-1; TRBD1 aligns across 7 bases. The CDR3 is made up of 14 amino acids. Per germline, CDR1 SEHNR and CDR2 FQNEAQ (reference sequence). With 4 bases clipped from V and 5 bases from J, the junction kept 7 bases outside the gene matches. Looking up the rest from reference TRBV7-9 and TRBJ1-1 gives the full variable domain: DTGVSQNPRHKITKRGQNVTFRCDPISEHNRLYWYRQTLGQGPEFLTYFQNEAQLEKSRLLSDRFSAERPKGSFSTLEIQRTEQGDSAMYLCASSSWTGLTEAFFGQGTRLTVV.

The CDR3 region is CASRNQGAGNTEAFF. Written as DNA, the CDR3 is TGTGCCAGTAGGAACCAGGGGGCAGGGAACACTGAAGCTTTCTTT. This chain uses TRBV19 with TRBJ1-1, with 8 bases aligning to TRBD1. Germline V gene lookup returns CDR1 LNHDA and CDR2 SQIVND (reference sequence). The CDR3 length is 15 residues. V lost 6 bases and J lost 1; bases outside the gene matches: 7.

As DNA, the CDR3 is TGTGCCAGCAGCGTACCGGGGAGTAAGGGAAAACTGTTTTTT. It is translated as CASSVPGSKGKLFF. The chain links TRBV5-6 to TRBJ1-4; D not certain. This CDR3 region has 14 residues. Germline lookup yields CDR1 SGHDT and CDR2 YYEEEE. Trimming took 4 bases from V and 10 from J, leaving 17 bases between them.

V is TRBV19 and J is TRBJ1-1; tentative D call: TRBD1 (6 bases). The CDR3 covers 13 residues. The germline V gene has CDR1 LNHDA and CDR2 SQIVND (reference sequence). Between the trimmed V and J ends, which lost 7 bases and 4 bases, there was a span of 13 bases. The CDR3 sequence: CASISGVGTEAFF. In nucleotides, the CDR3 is TGTGCCAGTATCTCAGGGGTGGGCACTGAAGCTTTCTTT. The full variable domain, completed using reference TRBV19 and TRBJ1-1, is DGGITQSPKYLFRKEGQNVTLSCEQNLNHDAMYWYRQDPGQGLRLIYYSQIVNDFQKGDIAEGYSVSREKKESFPLTVTSAQKNPTAFYLCASISGVGTEAFFGQGTRLTVV.

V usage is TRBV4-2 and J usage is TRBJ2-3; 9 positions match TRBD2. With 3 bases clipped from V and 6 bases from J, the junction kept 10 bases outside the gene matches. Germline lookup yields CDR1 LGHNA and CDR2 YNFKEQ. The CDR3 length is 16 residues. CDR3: CASSHATSGRTDTQYF. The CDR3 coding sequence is TGTGCCAGCAGCCATGCGACTAGCGGAAGGACGGATACGCAGTATTTT.

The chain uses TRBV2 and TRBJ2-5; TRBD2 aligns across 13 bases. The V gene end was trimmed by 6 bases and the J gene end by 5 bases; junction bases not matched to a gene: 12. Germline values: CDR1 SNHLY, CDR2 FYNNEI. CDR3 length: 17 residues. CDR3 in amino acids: CASRRTSGGTRGETQYF. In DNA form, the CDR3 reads TGTGCCAGCAGGAGGACTAGCGGGGGCACTCGGGGTGAGACCCAGTACTTC.

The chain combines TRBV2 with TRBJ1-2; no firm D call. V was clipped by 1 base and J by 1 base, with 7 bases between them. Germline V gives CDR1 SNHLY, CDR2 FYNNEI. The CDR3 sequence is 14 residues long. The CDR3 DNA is TGTGCCAGCAGTGAAGGCGGAGGTAACTATGGCTACACCTTC. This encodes CASSEGGGNYGYTF.

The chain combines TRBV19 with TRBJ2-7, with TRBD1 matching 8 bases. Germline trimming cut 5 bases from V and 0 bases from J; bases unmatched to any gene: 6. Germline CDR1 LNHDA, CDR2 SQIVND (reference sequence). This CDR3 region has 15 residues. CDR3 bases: TGTGCCAGTAGTCCACGGACAGGGAGCTCCTACGAGCAGTACTTC. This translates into CASSPRTGSSYEQYF.

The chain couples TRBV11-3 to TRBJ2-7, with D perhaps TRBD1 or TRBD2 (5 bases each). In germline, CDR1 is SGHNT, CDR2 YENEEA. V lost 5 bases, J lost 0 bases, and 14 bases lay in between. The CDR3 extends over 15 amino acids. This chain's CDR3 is CASSRRDDNSYEQYV. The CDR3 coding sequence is TGTGCCAGCAGCCGTCGGGACGACAACTCCTACGAGCAGTACGTC.

The CDR3 coding sequence is TGTGCCAGCAGCGTGGGACAGGGTGGGGTGGGCACTGAAGCTTTCTTT. This gives the protein CASSVGQGGVGTEAFF. The V and J genes are TRBV9 and TRBJ1-1, with 9 bases identical to TRBD1. CDR1 is SGDLS and CDR2 is YYNGEE in the germline V gene. The CDR3 contains 16 residues. Germline trimming cut 2 bases from V and 4 bases from J; bases unmatched to any gene: 9.

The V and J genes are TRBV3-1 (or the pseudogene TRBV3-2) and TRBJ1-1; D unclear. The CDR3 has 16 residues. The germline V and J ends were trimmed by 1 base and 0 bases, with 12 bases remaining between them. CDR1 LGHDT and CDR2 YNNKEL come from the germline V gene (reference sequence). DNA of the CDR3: TGTGCCAGCAGCCAAGCTGTAGACACCTTGAACACTGAAGCTTTCTTT. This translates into CASSQAVDTLNTEAFF.

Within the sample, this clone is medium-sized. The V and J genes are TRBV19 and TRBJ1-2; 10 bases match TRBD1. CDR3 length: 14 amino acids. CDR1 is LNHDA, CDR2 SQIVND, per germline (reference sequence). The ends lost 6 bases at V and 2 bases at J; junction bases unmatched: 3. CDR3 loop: CASSDRGRNYGYTF. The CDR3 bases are TGTGCCAGTAGCGACAGGGGGCGAAACTATGGCTACACCTTC. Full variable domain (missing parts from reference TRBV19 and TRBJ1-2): DGGITQSPKYLFRKEGQNVTLSCEQNLNHDAMYWYRQDPGQGLRLIYYSQIVNDFQKGDIAEGYSVSREKKESFPLTVTSAQKNPTAFYLCASSDRGRNYGYTFGSGTRLTVV.

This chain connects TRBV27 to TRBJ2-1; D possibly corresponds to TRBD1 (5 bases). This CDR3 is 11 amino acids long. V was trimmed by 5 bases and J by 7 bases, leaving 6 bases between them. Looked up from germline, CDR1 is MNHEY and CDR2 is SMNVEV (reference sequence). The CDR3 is CASSKGNEQFF. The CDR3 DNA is TGTGCCAGCAGTAAGGGGAATGAGCAGTTCTTC.

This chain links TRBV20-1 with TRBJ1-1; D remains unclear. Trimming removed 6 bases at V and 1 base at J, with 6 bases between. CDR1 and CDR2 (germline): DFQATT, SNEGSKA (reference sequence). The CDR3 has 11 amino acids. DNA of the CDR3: TGCAGTGCCGCGAGGAACACTGAAGCTTTCTTT. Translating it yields CSAARNTEAFF.

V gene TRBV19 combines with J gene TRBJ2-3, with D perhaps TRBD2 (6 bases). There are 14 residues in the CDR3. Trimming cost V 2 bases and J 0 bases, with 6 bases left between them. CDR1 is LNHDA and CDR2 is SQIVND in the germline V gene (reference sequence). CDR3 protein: CASSIRGSTDTQYF. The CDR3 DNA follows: TGTGCCAGTAGTATACGGGGGAGCACAGATACGCAGTATTTT.

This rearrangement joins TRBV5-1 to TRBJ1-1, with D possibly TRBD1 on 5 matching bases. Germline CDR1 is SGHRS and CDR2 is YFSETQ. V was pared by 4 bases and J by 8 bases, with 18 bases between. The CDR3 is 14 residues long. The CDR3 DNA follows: TGCGCCAGCAGCCCGCTGGACGGGGCGCAGGAAGCTTTCTTT. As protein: CASSPLDGAQEAFF.